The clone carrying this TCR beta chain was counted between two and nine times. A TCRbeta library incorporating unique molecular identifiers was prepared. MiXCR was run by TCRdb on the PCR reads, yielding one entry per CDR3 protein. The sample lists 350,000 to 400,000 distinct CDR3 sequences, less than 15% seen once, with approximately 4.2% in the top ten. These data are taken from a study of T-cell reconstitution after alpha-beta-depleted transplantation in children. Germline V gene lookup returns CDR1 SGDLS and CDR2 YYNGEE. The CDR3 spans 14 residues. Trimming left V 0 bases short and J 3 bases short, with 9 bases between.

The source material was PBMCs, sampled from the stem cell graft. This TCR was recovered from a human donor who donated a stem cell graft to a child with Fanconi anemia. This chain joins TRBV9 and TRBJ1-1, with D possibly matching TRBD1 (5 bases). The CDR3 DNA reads TGTGCCAGCAGCGTAGCGGGGGTGGACACTGAAGCTTTCTTT. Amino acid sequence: CASSVAGVDTEAFF. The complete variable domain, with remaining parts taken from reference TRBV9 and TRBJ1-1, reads DSGVTQTPKHLITATGQRVTLRCSPRSGDLSVYWYQQSLDQGLQFLIQYYNGEERAKGNILERFSAQQFPDLHSELNLSSLELGDSALYFCASSVAGVDTEAFFGQGTRLTVV.